Listed here is a single T cell receptor (beta chain). Antigen unknown. This entry belongs to a study of identical twins. In every case, the donor was a healthy Caucasian. CDR1 is SGHVS and CDR2 is FQNEAQ in the germline V gene. The CDR3 totals 15 residues. Trimming removed 3 bases at V and 0 bases at J, with 8 bases between. Study-level findings and limits: Sequences that were out-of-frame, alpha and twin-shared displayed an excess of low generation probability.

TCRdb independently ran MiXCR on the 5' RACE reads; one entry per CDR3 protein. The sample shows roughly 350,000 distinct CDR3 sequences, about 12% of them seen only once. These data were also filed under a second study, of yellow fever vaccine responses in identical twins.

The source material was CD8+ T cells sorted from blood. The chain recombines TRBV7-8 with TRBJ2-2, with unresolved D. The receptor was isolated from a woman aged 18-29 years in good health. The CDR3 protein is CASSLSGANTGELFF. The CDR3 DNA reads TGTGCCAGCAGCTTGTCTGGAGCGAACACCGGGGAGCTGTTTTTT.